A selection of T cell receptor beta chains follows, all from one sample in a study of shared clonotypes between healthy human individuals. Assay: immunoSEQ multiplex PCR; the TCRdb copy retains only in-frame clones and omits some. Seen here are about 2.4 million clones, just over 90% observed once, and the top ten hold over 0.12%. Sequenced input: naive CD4+ T cells sorted from blood. The receptors come from a young man in good health. The CDR3 runs from the conserved cysteine through the conserved F or W. Each record gives: CDR3 length, J gene, V gene, D gene, clone size, CDR3 DNA, CDR3 protein. The D gene is left open where the match is weak. Not all rows give a size; the values are once, few, many and, for expanded clones, a class.

cdr3_length: 15
j_call: TRBJ1-2
v_call: TRBV5-4
d_call: -
clone_size: -
cdr3_nt: TGTGCCAGCAGCGGCCCCGGGGCCCAAAACTATGGCTACACCTTC
cdr3_aa: CASSGPGAQNYGYTF

cdr3_length: 11
j_call: TRBJ2-1
v_call: TRBV6-1
d_call: -
clone_size: -
cdr3_nt: TGTGCCAGCAGTGCCCCAAATGAGCAGTTCTTC
cdr3_aa: CASSAPNEQFF

cdr3_length: 15
j_call: TRBJ1-5
v_call: TRBV7-8
d_call: -
clone_size: -
cdr3_nt: TGTGCCAGCAGCTCCCGGACTGGGAGCAATCAGCCCCAGCATTTT
cdr3_aa: CASSSRTGSNQPQHF

cdr3_length: 15
j_call: TRBJ2-3
v_call: TRBV27
d_call: TRBD2
clone_size: once
cdr3_nt: TGTGCCAGCAGTTTATCGGCGGGAGGAACAGATACGCAGTATTTT
cdr3_aa: CASSLSAGGTDTQYF

cdr3_length: 15
j_call: TRBJ2-5
v_call: TRBV7-2
d_call: TRBD2
clone_size: -
cdr3_nt: TGTGCCAGCACCATTAGCGGGAGACTTGTCGAGACCCAGTACTTC
cdr3_aa: CASTISGRLVETQYF

cdr3_length: 13
j_call: TRBJ1-5
v_call: TRBV5-1
d_call: -
clone_size: once
cdr3_nt: TGCGCCAGCAGCTTGGGCCCGAATCAGCCCCAGCATTTT
cdr3_aa: CASSLGPNQPQHF

cdr3_length: 15
j_call: TRBJ2-7
v_call: TRBV4-1
d_call: -
clone_size: -
cdr3_nt: TGCGCCAGCAGCCGACAAACGGGACAAGTCTACGAGCAGTACTTC
cdr3_aa: CASSRQTGQVYEQYF

cdr3_length: 15
j_call: TRBJ1-5
v_call: TRBV10-3
d_call: -
clone_size: -
cdr3_nt: TGTGCCATCAGAGACACGTCCTTGAGCAATCAGCCCCAGCATTTT
cdr3_aa: CAIRDTSLSNQPQHF

cdr3_length: 15
j_call: TRBJ2-7
v_call: TRBV7-2
d_call: -
clone_size: -
cdr3_nt: TGTGCCAGCAGCTTAGCGGTAGTTGGAGCCCACGAGCAGTACTTC
cdr3_aa: CASSLAVVGAHEQYF

cdr3_length: 14
j_call: TRBJ2-1
v_call: TRBV7-3
d_call: TRBD2
clone_size: -
cdr3_nt: TGTGCCAGCAGCTCGGGACTAGCTACCCATGAGCAGTTCTTC
cdr3_aa: CASSSGLATHEQFF

cdr3_length: 16
j_call: TRBJ2-1
v_call: TRBV30
d_call: -
clone_size: -
cdr3_nt: TGTGCCTGGAGTGGACGCGGCAGCCCAGGGGTGGATGAGCAGTTCTTC
cdr3_aa: CAWSGRGSPGVDEQFF

cdr3_length: 9
j_call: TRBJ2-1
v_call: TRBV28
d_call: -
clone_size: -
cdr3_nt: TGTGCCAGCGGCTGGGAGCAGTTCTTC
cdr3_aa: CASGWEQFF

cdr3_length: 16
j_call: TRBJ1-3
v_call: TRBV9
d_call: TRBD1
clone_size: once
cdr3_nt: TGTGCCAGCAGCGTAGGACAGGGATCCTCTGGAAACACCATATATTTT
cdr3_aa: CASSVGQGSSGNTIYF

cdr3_length: 12
j_call: TRBJ1-2
v_call: TRBV7-8
d_call: -
clone_size: -
cdr3_nt: TGTGCCAGCAGCTTAGCAGGGAATGGCTACACCTTC
cdr3_aa: CASSLAGNGYTF

cdr3_length: 12
j_call: TRBJ1-2
v_call: TRBV29-1
d_call: -
clone_size: -
cdr3_nt: TGCAGCGTTGAAAGGCAGGGTTATGGCTACACCTTC
cdr3_aa: CSVERQGYGYTF

cdr3_length: 16
j_call: TRBJ1-3
v_call: TRBV30
d_call: -
clone_size: -
cdr3_nt: TGTGCCTGGAGTGTACCGGGAGGTAGCTCTGGAAACACCATATATTTT
cdr3_aa: CAWSVPGGSSGNTIYF

cdr3_length: 15
j_call: TRBJ1-2
v_call: TRBV10-3
d_call: -
clone_size: -
cdr3_nt: TGTGCCATCAGTGATGTACGCCTCCTCATGAATGGCTACACCTTC
cdr3_aa: CAISDVRLLMNGYTF

cdr3_length: 14
j_call: TRBJ2-7
v_call: TRBV10-3
d_call: TRBD2
clone_size: -
cdr3_nt: TGTGCCATCGGTACTAGCGGGGGCCCCTACGAGCAGTACTTC
cdr3_aa: CAIGTSGGPYEQYF

cdr3_length: 12
j_call: TRBJ1-2
v_call: TRBV15
d_call: -
clone_size: few
cdr3_nt: TGTGCCACCAGCAGATCTGAGGGAGGCTACACCTTC
cdr3_aa: CATSRSEGGYTF

cdr3_length: 13
j_call: TRBJ2-5
v_call: TRBV9
d_call: -
clone_size: -
cdr3_nt: TGTGCCAGCAGCGTATCAAGCCAAGAGACCCAGTACTTC
cdr3_aa: CASSVSSQETQYF

cdr3_length: 17
j_call: TRBJ2-7
v_call: TRBV5-1
d_call: TRBD1
clone_size: -
cdr3_nt: TGCGCCAGCAGCGTAACCCCGGGACAGGGGAGCTCCTACGAGCAGTACTTC
cdr3_aa: CASSVTPGQGSSYEQYF

cdr3_length: 12
j_call: TRBJ2-7
v_call: TRBV6-5
d_call: -
clone_size: once
cdr3_nt: TGTGCCAGCAGTTCGGACAGCTACGAGCAGTACTTC
cdr3_aa: CASSSDSYEQYF

cdr3_length: 14
j_call: TRBJ1-6
v_call: TRBV5-1
d_call: TRBD1
clone_size: few
cdr3_nt: TGCGCCAGCAGCTCGGGACAGGGGGATTCACCCCTCCACTTT
cdr3_aa: CASSSGQGDSPLHF

cdr3_length: 15
j_call: TRBJ1-5
v_call: TRBV28
d_call: -
clone_size: -
cdr3_nt: TGTGCCAGCATCCAGGTGGGGCACGGCAATCAGCCCCAGCATTTT
cdr3_aa: CASIQVGHGNQPQHF

cdr3_length: 16
j_call: TRBJ2-5
v_call: TRBV27
d_call: -
clone_size: -
cdr3_nt: TGTGCCAGCAGTTTATCTTCGGGCCTCGGGCGAGAGACCCAGTACTTC
cdr3_aa: CASSLSSGLGRETQYF

cdr3_length: 16
j_call: TRBJ2-7
v_call: TRBV5-6
d_call: -
clone_size: once
cdr3_nt: TGTGCCAGCAGCCAATATTGGGGGGTGACTTCCTACGAGCAGTACTTC
cdr3_aa: CASSQYWGVTSYEQYF

cdr3_length: 13
j_call: TRBJ1-2
v_call: TRBV6-5
d_call: -
clone_size: -
cdr3_nt: TGTGCCGTTCAGAGTCCCACTAACTATGGCTACACCTTC
cdr3_aa: CAVQSPTNYGYTF

cdr3_length: 14
j_call: TRBJ1-6
v_call: TRBV30
d_call: TRBD1
clone_size: -
cdr3_nt: TGTGCCTGGAGAGAGACAGGGGTCTATTCACCCCTCCACTTT
cdr3_aa: CAWRETGVYSPLHF

cdr3_length: 18
j_call: TRBJ1-1
v_call: TRBV7-2
d_call: TRBD1
clone_size: -
cdr3_nt: TGTGCCAGCAGTTTCCCCCTCAGGGGGCGCAGGGGGGAAACTGAAGCTTTCTTT
cdr3_aa: CASSFPLRGRRGETEAFF